A selection of T cell receptor beta chains follows, all from one sample in a study of cytomegalovirus exposure and HLA in healthy donors. Sequencing was performed with immunoSEQ multiplex PCR; in TCRdb, only in-frame clones are kept and a portion is missing. The table has roughly 54,000 clones, about 80% seen once. Sequenced input: PBMCs. These receptors all stem from a man over 45 in good health and CMV-seronegative. Both conserved end residues are trimmed from each CDR3. Rows may omit the clone size; those that give it use once, few, many or a size class.

v_gene	j_gene	abundance	CDR3aa
TRBV5-1	TRBJ2-5	NA	ASSPTGTGVRETQY
TRBV7-8	TRBJ1-4	NA	ASSLLRTGGEGEKLF
TRBV27	TRBJ1-1	NA	ASSWTGMNTEAF
TRBV7-2	TRBJ2-2	NA	ASSLIPAGPTGELF
TRBV29-1	TRBJ2-7	once	SVETGSEAEQY
TRBV5-1	TRBJ2-5	NA	ASSLAPAGGPGQETQY
TRBV6-1	TRBJ1-5	once	ASSEEGESNQPQH
TRBV11-3	TRBJ2-3	NA	ASSLVDGTQY
TRBV14	TRBJ1-2	NA	ASSQDRTVNYGYT
TRBV6-1	TRBJ2-7	few	ASIRTSQQQY
TRBV11-1	TRBJ2-7	NA	ASSFGVYEQY
TRBV6-6	TRBJ1-6	NA	ASRPGTGGESPLH
TRBV27	TRBJ2-5	NA	ASSLTARSGGIATQY
TRBV18	TRBJ2-2	NA	ASSPARGLNTGELF
TRBV13	TRBJ2-7	NA	ASSPRTGSVYEQY
TRBV28	TRBJ1-4	NA	ASSLLRANEKLF
TRBV25-1	TRBJ2-7	once	ASSEWGQGKDNEQY
TRBV25-1	TRBJ2-1	NA	ASTANTGRSGEF
TRBV2	TRBJ1-4	NA	ASSEWQGGYEKLF
TRBV9	TRBJ2-7	once	ASSKLEAPEYEQY
TRBV29-1	TRBJ1-5	NA	SVADGGQPQH
TRBV7-9	TRBJ1-2	once	ASSIATGDWNYGYT
TRBV30	TRBJ1-5	NA	AWSVGTGGTKPQH
TRBV28	TRBJ2-2	NA	ASSFRGNTGELF
TRBV2	TRBJ1-2	NA	ASSEERASLT
TRBV19	TRBJ1-5	NA	ASSMIVRDNQPQH
TRBV6-5	TRBJ2-2	NA	ASSPSAGELF
TRBV28	TRBJ1-1	NA	ASSFPGVVKNTEAF
TRBV19	TRBJ2-7	NA	ASRPGDLSYEQY
TRBV2	TRBJ2-6	NA	ASSDSPGANVLT
TRBV6-6	TRBJ2-7	NA	ASSYDGTGPEQY
TRBV7-2	TRBJ2-5	NA	ASSFLAGRQETQY
TRBV27	TRBJ2-7	NA	ASTRRGGLSYEQY
TRBV2	TRBJ1-5	NA	ASGTGLESQH
TRBV30	TRBJ1-1	NA	AWSRQVLGTEAF
TRBV7-9	TRBJ1-2	NA	ASSRTGPGGYT
TRBV5-1	TRBJ1-4	NA	ASSSDSSNEKLF
TRBV28	TRBJ2-7	once	ANQPQDSYEQY
TRBV5-6	TRBJ2-5	NA	ASSLALAGQY
TRBV7-8	TRBJ2-5	NA	ASSPPSGQETQY
TRBV27	TRBJ2-3	NA	APAPRGGPDTQY
TRBV27	TRBJ2-1	NA	ASRTGSNEQF
TRBV9	TRBJ1-6	NA	ASSEGSLYNSPLH
TRBV19	TRBJ2-7	NA	ASSKTESGEQY
TRBV5-1	TRBJ1-4	NA	ASSLNTVRGEKLF
TRBV20-1	TRBJ2-5	NA	STRLAETQY
TRBV7-9	TRBJ1-2	once	ASSLGGQGKDGYT
TRBV10-1	TRBJ2-3	once	ASSDRGTTDTQY
TRBV23-1	TRBJ2-3	NA	ARTRKKRETQY
TRBV6-5	NA	NA	ASSSLGLSYEQY
TRBV29-1	TRBJ2-4	NA	SARGNIQY
TRBV27	TRBJ2-7	NA	ASSLSGLAGIYYEQY
TRBV4-1	TRBJ2-5	NA	ASSQVLAGGQETQY